Included here is one T cell receptor (beta chain) sequence, with context. What antigen it recognizes has not been identified. Per-nucleotide qualities are absent, and no much larger clonotype sits a single base away. In Seattle, one collaborating source enrolled patients while the infection was active and tracked those patients longitudinally over the course of disease. Each collaborating institution followed its own protocols to collect whole blood in K2EDTA tubes. For TCRbeta analysis, collaborators shipped samples as frozen whole blood, isolated PBMCs, or DNA extracted from either of those sample types. These data come from a study of blood T cell repertoires in COVID-19 (dated by TCRdb to the early 2020s). For the wider study: Samples from collaborators originated in the United States, Italy and Spain and spanned both the acute and convalescent phases of COVID-19. The repertoires were made available in a free public database intended to serve as a resource for research on the immune response to SARS-CoV-2. The sample metadata nearly always contained a de-identified subject ID, COVID-19 status, age in years and sex. Deeply sampled blood TCRbeta repertoires from subjects exposed to, actively infected with, or recovered from COVID-19 were included in the dataset. Samples came from the ongoing ImmuneRACE study (first 160 participants) plus 1,254 subjects from 6 global collaborators. Where available, HLA class I and class II types were obtained from metadata supplied by the sample provider rather than from assay-based typing. The material from the prospective study consisted of cDNA or gDNA derived from T cells, B-cell-depleted T cells, or PBMCs. General study outcomes and caveats: Clinical and demographic metadata were provided uncurated, with the amount varying by source and participant.

Relative to germline, V is 3 bases shorter and J is 4 bases shorter, with 9 bases between their ends. The CDR3 spans 13 residues, from the cysteine through the phenylalanine. Only the CDR3 region is kept as DNA, spanning 39 bases read in frame from base 1. As encoded in the germline V gene (reference sequence), CDR1 is MNHEY while CDR2 is SMNVEV. The immunoSEQ Assay, a bias-controlled multiplex PCR, was used to amplify TCRbeta CDR3 regions from genomic DNA. Per the authors' processing: The number of nucleated cells in each sample was estimated from the amplification of reference gene primers within the assay. To quantify the absolute abundance of each unique TCRbeta CDR3 rearrangement, sequence reads were collapsed and filtered. Productive Simpson clonality was computed per sample as the square root of Simpson's diversity index over productive rearrangements. Entries here come from immuneACCESS through TCRdb and include only in-frame sequences with V and J called. Some clones fail to appear in such tables; in the studies checked, an unresolved V gene covers under half of the shortfall, and the cause of the remainder is unknown. From that table come the V and J calls and clone size; the DNA was used to work out D and trimming. The sample has about 300,000 clones on record, about nine tenths of them singletons. 1.5% to 2% of the sample is held by the ten biggest clonotypes.

The V and J genes are TRBV27 and TRBJ1-2; the D gene assignment is ambiguous. Sequenced material: peripheral blood. This sequence originates from a woman in her twenties or thirties with COVID-19, enrolled during active disease. In nucleotides, the sequence is TGTGCCAGCAGTTTCGGAGAGTCCTATGGCTACACCTTC. Its product reads: CASSFGESYGYTF.